The 6 T cell receptor beta chains listed next were all sequenced from one sample in a study of T cell responses to AZD1222 COVID-19 vaccine. Using immunoSEQ multiplex PCR, the repertoire was profiled, and TCRdb retains in-frame clones only, with some absent. The repertoire holds 150,000 to 200,000 clones, about 89% seen once, with less than 3% in the top ten. Sequencing used peripheral blood, obtained on day 0 of MenACWY control vaccination. The receptors stem from an adult in good health.

The DNA of the CDR3 is TGTGCCAGCAGCCCACTTTGGCGACAGGGCCGTCTAACTAATGAAAAACTGTTTTTT. It encodes CASSPLWRQGRLTNEKLFF. The chain is built from TRBV11-2 and TRBJ1-4; 7 bases are a match to TRBD1. V trimming: 5 bases; J trimming: 1 base; junction bases outside the gene matches: 16. From germline, CDR1 is SGHAT and CDR2 FQNNGV. The CDR3 totals 19 residues.

The chain is built from TRBV6-2 or TRBV6-3 and TRBJ2-2, with D perhaps being TRBD1 or TRBD2 (6 bases each). With 4 bases removed from V and 0 bases from J, the gap between germline ends came to 15 bases. The germline V gene has CDR1 MNHEY and CDR2 SVGEGT. The CDR3 covers 17 residues. In DNA, the CDR3 is TGTGCCAGCAGTTTGTGGGGGGCAATTACGAACACCGGGGAGCTGTTTTTT. Translated: CASSLWGAITNTGELFF.

This rearrangement joins TRBV5-1 to TRBJ2-7; possible D gene TRBD1, 5 bases. This CDR3 spans 14 amino acids. CDR1 is SGHRS, CDR2 YFSETQ, per germline. V was shortened by 3 bases and J by 3 bases, with 13 bases between the two germline ends. In DNA, the CDR3 is TGCGCCAGCAGCTACCAGGGATCGAGCTACGAGCAGTACTTC. Encoded protein: CASSYQGSSYEQYF.

V is TRBV6-5 and J is TRBJ1-4; D possibly corresponds to TRBD1 (6 bases). The V gene lost 6 bases and the J gene lost 5 bases, with 10 bases spanning the gap. The CDR3 covers 13 residues. Germline values: CDR1 MNHEY, CDR2 SVGAGI. DNA of the CDR3: TGTGCCAGCAGGAGACAGGCCAATGAAAAACTGTTTTTT. Protein product: CASRRQANEKLFF.

The chain carries TRBV30 and TRBJ1-6; a weak D match, TRBD1 (6 bases). This CDR3 comprises 14 residues. V lost 0 bases, J lost 8 bases, and 11 bases lay in between. Germline CDR1 reads GTSNPN; CDR2 reads SVGIG (reference sequence). CDR3 bases: TGTGCCTGGAGTGTAAGGGGGACTTATTCACCCCTCCACTTT. Its translation: CAWSVRGTYSPLHF. Complete variable domain (other parts from reference TRBV30 and TRBJ1-6): SQTIHQWPATLVQPVGSPLSLECTVEGTSNPNLYWYRQAAGRGLQLLFYSVGIGQISSEVPQNLSASRPQDRQFILSSKKLLLSDSGFYLCAWSVRGTYSPLHFGNGTRLTVT.

This chain links TRBV2 with TRBJ1-1; D is unclear. Germline CDR1 reads SNHLY; CDR2 reads FYNNEI. The V gene lost 3 bases and the J gene lost 2 bases, with 7 bases spanning the gap. This CDR3 is 13 amino acids long. CDR3 in amino acids: CASSDLGNTEAFF. As DNA, the CDR3 is TGTGCCAGCAGTGATCTGGGCAACACTGAAGCTTTCTTT.